The source of this TCR beta chain is a study of beta chain features in type 1 diabetes. Whole-study context: Some 110,000,000 sorted cells were examined across all samples.

Of the isolated RNA, all was reverse transcribed, and so the sequenced material was expressed TCRB transcripts. Generated by immunoSEQ multiplex PCR, the TCRdb table keeps only in-frame clones and is missing some. The data show 400,000 to 450,000 clones, about 14% seen once. CDR1 is SGDLS, CDR2 YYNGEE, per germline. J gave up 9 bases and V 0 bases, and 12 bases lay outside the gene matches. This CDR3 has 16 residues. The clonotype was recovered from a man aged 25-45 years in good health. The rearrangement uses TRBV9 and TRBJ2-1; the match to TRBD2 covers 7 bases. The specimen sequenced was naive CD4+ T cells from blood. The CDR3 DNA sequence: TGTGCCAGCAGCGTAGGATCGGGCGGGAGAGTCGTTGAGCAGTTCTTC. This sequence encodes CASSVGSGGRVVEQFF.